The 14 T cell receptor beta chains below all came from one sample that was sequenced in a study of B cell selection in AIRE deficiency. The sorted conventional CD4 T cells were gated as CD4+CD127+. The repertoire was sequenced with immunoSEQ multiplex PCR; TCRdb's copy has only in-frame clones and lacks some. Among 20,000 to 25,000 clones, 95% to 98% were seen once, and the ten largest hold about 0.2%. The sample comprised conventional CD4+ T cells sorted from PBMCs. These receptors were obtained from a human donor with AIRE deficiency.

The rearrangement joins TRBV7-8 to TRBJ1-2; 8 nucleotides line up with TRBD1. The CDR3 has 14 amino acids. From germline, CDR1 is SGHVS and CDR2 FQNEAQ. Trimming took 5 bases from V and 4 from J; bases not matched to a gene: 6. CDR3 DNA: TGTGCCAGCAGCCGACAGGGGTTCTCCTATGGCTACACCTTC. It specifies CASSRQGFSYGYTF.

The genes are TRBV7-3 and TRBJ2-7, with D unclear. Germline V CDR1 and CDR2: SGHTA, FQGTGA. This CDR3 region has 14 residues. Trimming took 2 bases from V and 2 from J, leaving 10 bases between them. Written as DNA, the CDR3 is TGTGCCAGCAGCTTAGGCCACAAGACCTACGAGCAGTACTTC. Protein product: CASSLGHKTYEQYF.

V is TRBV27 and J is TRBJ2-3; D gene ambiguous. CDR1 and CDR2 from the germline V gene are MNHEY and SMNVEV (reference sequence). V was shortened by 2 bases and J by 1 base, with 4 bases between the two germline ends. The CDR3 spans 13 residues. CDR3 nucleotides: TGTGCCAGCAGTTTAAAAGGCACAGATACGCAGTATTTT. This sequence encodes CASSLKGTDTQYF.

The chain is built from TRBV5-4 and TRBJ2-1; no clear D. V dropped 7 bases and J dropped 0 bases, with 14 bases sitting between them. Germline-derived CDR1 and CDR2 are SGHNT and YYREEE (reference sequence). CDR3 length equals 15 residues. CDR3 sequence (DNA): TGTGCCAGCCAACCTAATTCGGACTCCTACAATGAGCAGTTCTTC. Translated: CASQPNSDSYNEQFF.

V usage is TRBV19 and J usage is TRBJ1-2, with 8 bases identical to TRBD1. The germline V gene has CDR1 LNHDA and CDR2 SQIVND (reference sequence). The CDR3 has 16 amino acids. Trimming cost V 11 bases and J 3 bases; bases outside gene matches: 17. CDR3 nucleotide sequence: TGTGCCTCCCAGAGCAGGGGGCGCGATCTCGACTATGGCTACACCTTC. As protein: CASQSRGRDLDYGYTF.

The V and J genes are TRBV30 and TRBJ2-3; maybe TRBD2 (5 bases). Trimming cost V 1 base and J 0 bases, with 11 bases left between them. Germline CDR1 is GTSNPN and CDR2 is SVGIG (reference sequence). The CDR3 runs to 15 residues. The CDR3 nucleotides are TGTGCCTGGAGTGGGGAGACGGCTAGCACAGATACGCAGTATTTT. Translating it yields CAWSGETASTDTQYF.

This chain links TRBV5-4 with TRBJ2-5; D not resolved. V was clipped by 0 bases and J by 3 bases, with 0 bases between them. The V gene's germline CDR1 is SGHNT and CDR2 YYREEE (reference sequence). The CDR3 is 11 residues long. CDR3 in DNA: TGTGCCAGCAGCTTGGAAGAGACCCAGTACTTC. Translated: CASSLEETQYF.

The chain links TRBV11-3 to TRBJ2-1, with D possibly being TRBD2 (6 bases). The germline V and J ends were trimmed by 7 bases and 7 bases, with 17 bases remaining between them. CDR3 length: 14 residues. Germline V CDR1 and CDR2: SGHNT, YENEEA. The CDR3 region is CASTLRLGVNEQFF. The CDR3 region has the DNA TGTGCCAGCACCCTCCGACTAGGAGTAAATGAGCAGTTCTTC.

This clone was seen only once. The chain combines TRBV19 with TRBJ2-3; 10 nucleotides match TRBD2. V was pared by 0 bases and J by 5 bases, with 11 bases of the junction left unmatched. CDR1 is LNHDA and CDR2 is SQIVND in the germline V gene (reference sequence). The CDR3 sequence is 18 residues long. DNA for the CDR3: TGTGCCAGTAGTATAGATCTAGCGGGAGCTGGGACGGGAGATACGCAGTATTTT. Protein: CASSIDLAGAGTGDTQYF.

The rearrangement uses TRBV4-2 and TRBJ2-2; D is unclear. The CDR3 is 12 amino acids. Germline V gene lookup returns CDR1 LGHNA and CDR2 YNFKEQ. The germline V and J ends were trimmed by 1 base and 7 bases, with 4 bases remaining between them. CDR3 sequence (DNA): TGTGCCAGCAGCCAAGTGGACGGGGAGCTGTTTTTT. This codes for CASSQVDGELFF.

The chain carries TRBV28 and TRBJ2-1; TRBD2 agrees at 9 bases. Germline V gene data show CDR1 as MDHEN and CDR2 as SYDVKM. This CDR3 contains 12 residues. V was pared by 7 bases and J by 14 bases, with 9 bases of the junction left unmatched. The CDR3 coding sequence is TGTGCCAGCACCTCTAATAGCGGGAGTAAGTTCTTC. This gives the protein CASTSNSGSKFF. Using reference TRBV28 and TRBJ2-1 for the parts outside the CDR3, the full variable domain is DVKVTQSSRYLVKRTGEKVFLECVQDMDHENMFWYRQDPGLGLRLIYFSYDVKMKEKGDIPEGYSVSREKKERFSLILESASTNQTSMYLCASTSNSGSKFFGPGTRLTVL.

V gene TRBV27 combines with J gene TRBJ2-4; TRBD2 matches at 7 bases. Per the germline V gene, CDR1 is MNHEY and CDR2 is SMNVEV (reference sequence). The CDR3 runs to 18 residues. Trimming removed 6 bases from V and 1 base from J; junction bases left unmatched: 15. DNA for the CDR3: TGTGCCAGCAGCACTAGCGCGACCTCTCCTCCGGCCAAAAACATTCAGTACTTC. As protein: CASSTSATSPPAKNIQYF.

On this clone itself: In the same sample, other DNA sequences code for this CDR3. J is TRBJ2-2 and V is TRBV6-6; D not resolved. V was shortened by 2 bases and J by 1 base, with 11 bases between the two germline ends. The CDR3 covers 16 residues. CDR1 and CDR2 (germline): MNHNY, SVGAGI (reference sequence). The CDR3 spells CASSYTGRMNTGELFF. The CDR3 DNA follows: TGTGCCAGCAGTTACACGGGTCGGATGAACACCGGGGAGCTGTTTTTT.

The chain joins TRBV7-3 to TRBJ2-3, with 10 positions matching TRBD2. Germline assignment: CDR1 SGHTA and CDR2 FQGTGA. This CDR3 spans 17 amino acids. V lost 0 bases to trimming and J lost 3 bases; unmatched junction nucleotides: 6. In DNA, the CDR3 is TGTGCCAGCAGCTTAACTAGCGGGAGGAGAGGTACAGATACGCAGTATTTT. Protein sequence: CASSLTSGRRGTDTQYF.